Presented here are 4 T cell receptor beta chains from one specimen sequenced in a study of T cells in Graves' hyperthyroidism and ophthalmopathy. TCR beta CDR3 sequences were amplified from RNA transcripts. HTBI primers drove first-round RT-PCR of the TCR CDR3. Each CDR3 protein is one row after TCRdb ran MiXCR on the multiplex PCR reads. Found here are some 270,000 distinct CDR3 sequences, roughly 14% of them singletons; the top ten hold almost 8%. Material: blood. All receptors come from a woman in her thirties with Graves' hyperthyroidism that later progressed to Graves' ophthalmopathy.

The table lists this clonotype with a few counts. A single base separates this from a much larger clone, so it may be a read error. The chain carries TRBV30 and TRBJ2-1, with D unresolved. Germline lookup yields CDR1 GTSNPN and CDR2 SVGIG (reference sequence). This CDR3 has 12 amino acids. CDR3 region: CAWSSQYNGQFF. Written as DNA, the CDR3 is TGTGCCTGGAGTTCACAGTACAATGGGCAGTTCTTC.

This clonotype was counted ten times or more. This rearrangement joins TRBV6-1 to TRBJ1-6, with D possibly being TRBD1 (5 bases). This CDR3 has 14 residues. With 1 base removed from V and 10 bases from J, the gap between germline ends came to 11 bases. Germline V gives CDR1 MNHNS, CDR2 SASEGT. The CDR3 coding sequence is TGTGCCAGCAGTGAAGGGGGCAGATCCTCACCCCTCCACTTT. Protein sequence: CASSEGGRSSPLHF.

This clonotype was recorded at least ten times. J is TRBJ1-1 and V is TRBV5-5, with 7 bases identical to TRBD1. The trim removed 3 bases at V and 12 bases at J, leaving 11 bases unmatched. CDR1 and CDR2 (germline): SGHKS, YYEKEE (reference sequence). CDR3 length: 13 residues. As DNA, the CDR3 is TGTGCCAGCAGCTCCCATGGGACAGCGGATTCTTTCTTT. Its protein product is CASSSHGTADSFF.

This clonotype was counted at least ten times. DNA of the CDR3: TGTGCCAGCAAGGGAGGGGGCGGCAATCAGCCCCAGCATTTT. Its translation: CASKGGGGNQPQHF. The chain has TRBV2 and TRBJ1-5; 7 nucleotides align to TRBD1. After removal of 7 bases from V and 2 bases from J, the junction contained 5 bases not matched to a gene. CDR1 and CDR2 from the germline V gene are SNHLY and FYNNEI. The CDR3 runs 14 residues.